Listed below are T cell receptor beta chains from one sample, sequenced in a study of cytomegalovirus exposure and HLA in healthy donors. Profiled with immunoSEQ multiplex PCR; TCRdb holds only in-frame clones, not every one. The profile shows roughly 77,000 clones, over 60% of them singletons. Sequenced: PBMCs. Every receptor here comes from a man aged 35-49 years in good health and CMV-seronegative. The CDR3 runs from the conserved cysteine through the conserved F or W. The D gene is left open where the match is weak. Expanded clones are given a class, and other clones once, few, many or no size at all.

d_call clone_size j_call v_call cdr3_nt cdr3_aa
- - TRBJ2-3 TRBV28 TGTGCCAGCAGTTCTCCACGAGGCACAGATACGCAGTATTTT CASSSPRGTDTQYF
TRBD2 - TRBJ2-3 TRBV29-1 TGCAGCATCCTTCGGGAGGGTACGCAGTATTTT CSILREGTQYF
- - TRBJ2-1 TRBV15 TGTGCCACCAGCAGAGATCTGAGGACAGACAATGAGCAGTTCTTC CATSRDLRTDNEQFF
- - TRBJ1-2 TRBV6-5 TGTGCCAGCAGTTACAGCGGCCCCCTGGGTGGCTACACCTTC CASSYSGPLGGYTF
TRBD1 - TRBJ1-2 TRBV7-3 TGTGCCAGCAGCTTAACAGGGGGACAGGGGGATGGCTACACCTTC CASSLTGGQGDGYTF
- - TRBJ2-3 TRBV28 TGCGCAACGGCCGGGAGCTATCCAGATACGCAGTATTTT CATAGSYPDTQYF
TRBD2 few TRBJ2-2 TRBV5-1 TGCGCCAGCAGTTTTGTAGCGGGGTACACCGGGGAGCTGTTTTTT CASSFVAGYTGELFF
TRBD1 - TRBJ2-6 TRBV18 TGTGCCAGCTCAACAGGACAGGGAAGCTCTGGGGCCAACGTCCTGACTTTC CASSTGQGSSGANVLTF
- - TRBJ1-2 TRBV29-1 TGCAGCGTTGAGAACATTTATGGCTACACCTTC CSVENIYGYTF
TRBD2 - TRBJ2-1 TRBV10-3 TGTGCCATCAGTGAGCGGGGACTAGCGGGAGAGAATGAGCAGTTCTTC CAISERGLAGENEQFF
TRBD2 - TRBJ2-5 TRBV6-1 TGTGCCAGCAGTGCAAACCTAGCGGGAGGCGAAGAGACCCAGTACTTC CASSANLAGGEETQYF
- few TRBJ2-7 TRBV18 TGTGCCAGCTCACCTGTCGGGAACTCCTACGAGCAGTACTTC CASSPVGNSYEQYF
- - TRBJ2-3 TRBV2 TGTGCCAGCAGCGCGACTAGTCGGGGACCCCTGGGCACAGATACGCAGTATTTT CASSATSRGPLGTDTQYF
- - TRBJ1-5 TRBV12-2 TGTGCAAGTCGCTTCTTTCTTTGGGACAGGGGAAATCAGCCCCAGCATTTT CASRFFLWDRGNQPQHF
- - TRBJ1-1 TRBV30 TGTGCCTGGCAGCGCGGGGCCCCTAACACTGAAGCTTTCTTT CAWQRGAPNTEAFF
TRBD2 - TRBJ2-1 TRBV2 TGTGCCAGCAGAATCCCGGGACTAGAGAACAATGAGCAGTTCTTC CASRIPGLENNEQFF
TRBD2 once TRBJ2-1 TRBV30 TGTGCCTGGGCCCCGCTAGCGGGAAGAAGGAATGAGCAGTTCTTC CAWAPLAGRRNEQFF
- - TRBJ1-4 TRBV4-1 TGCGCCAGCAGCCCGCAGGGGACACCTAATGAAAAACTGTTTTTT CASSPQGTPNEKLFF
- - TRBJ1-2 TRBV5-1 TGCGCCAGCAGCTTCGGACCGATGGGGGCGGCTAACTATGGCTACACCTTC CASSFGPMGAANYGYTF
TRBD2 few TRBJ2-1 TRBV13 TGTGCCAGCAGCAAGCGGAGACTAGCGGGAGGACTACTGAGCTCCTACAATGAGCAGTTCTTC CASSKRRLAGGLLSSYNEQFF
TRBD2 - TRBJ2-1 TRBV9 TGTGCCAGCAGCGTAGGACTAGCGGGGTACAATGAGCAGTTCTTC CASSVGLAGYNEQFF
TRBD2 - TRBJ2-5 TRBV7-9 TGTGCCAGCAGCCCCGGACTAGCGGGAGTCTTCGAGACCCAGTACTTC CASSPGLAGVFETQYF
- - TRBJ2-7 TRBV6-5 TGTGCCAGCAGTTACTATGAGGTCCCCGGCTCCTACGAGCAGTACTTC CASSYYEVPGSYEQYF
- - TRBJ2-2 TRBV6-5 TGTGCCAGCAGAAGCCCGGGAACCGGGGAGCTGTTTTTT CASRSPGTGELFF